Detailed here is one T cell receptor (beta chain). What it recognizes is unknown. Germline V gene data show CDR1 as MGHRA and CDR2 as YSYEKL. CDR3 length: 15 residues. Trimming removed 0 bases at V and 0 bases at J, with 6 bases between. This PCR relied on a set of 60 Vbeta primers and 13 Jbeta primers. The protocol was immunoSEQ multiplex PCR, while the TCRdb copy is restricted to in-frame clones and leaves out a portion. The table includes about 120,000 clones, around 80% detected once. The sample belongs to a study of cytomegalovirus exposure and HLA in healthy donors. Study-wide results and limits: Common viral pathogens were later found to be apparently linked to several of the most significant clusters. Specific recognition of CMV antigens was confirmed in vitro for three chains (all CMV-associated).

The clonotype was recovered from a woman in her late teens or twenties in good health and CMV-seronegative. The chain combines TRBV4-1 with TRBJ1-3, with D hard to call. The source material was PBMCs. The CDR3 here is CASSQEAYSGNTIYF. CDR3 coding DNA: TGCGCCAGCAGCCAAGAAGCCTACTCTGGAAACACCATATATTTT.